This T cell receptor beta chain was captured by sequencing in a study of early T cells in non-severe SARS-CoV-2 infection. Germline CDR1 is ENHRY and CDR2 is SYGVKD. This CDR3 contains 11 residues. TCRdb fed the 5' RACE reads into MiXCR, producing one record per CDR3 protein. The sample carries some 91,000 distinct CDR3 sequences, approximately 11% recorded once. V is TRBV10-3 and J is TRBJ2-3, with D unresolved. Sample: whole blood, taken at baseline. This clonotype was obtained from an adult who was a healthcare worker with PCR-confirmed SARS-CoV-2 infection or an uninfected control (not recorded which). CDR3 DNA sequence: TGTCTAGGGTGGATCACAGATACGCAGTATTTT. Translated: CLGWITDTQYF.